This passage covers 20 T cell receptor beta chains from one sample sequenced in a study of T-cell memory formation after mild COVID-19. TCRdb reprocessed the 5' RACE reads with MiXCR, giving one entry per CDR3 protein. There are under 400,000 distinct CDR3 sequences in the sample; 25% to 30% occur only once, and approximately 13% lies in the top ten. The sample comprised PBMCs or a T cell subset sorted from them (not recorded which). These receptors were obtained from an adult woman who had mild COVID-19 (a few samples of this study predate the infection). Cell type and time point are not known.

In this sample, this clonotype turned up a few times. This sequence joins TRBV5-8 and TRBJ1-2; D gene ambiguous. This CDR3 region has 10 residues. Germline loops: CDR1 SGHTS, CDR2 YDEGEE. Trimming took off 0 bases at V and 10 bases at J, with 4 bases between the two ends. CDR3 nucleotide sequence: TGTGCCAGCAGCTTGGGTGCCTACACCTTC. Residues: CASSLGAYTF.

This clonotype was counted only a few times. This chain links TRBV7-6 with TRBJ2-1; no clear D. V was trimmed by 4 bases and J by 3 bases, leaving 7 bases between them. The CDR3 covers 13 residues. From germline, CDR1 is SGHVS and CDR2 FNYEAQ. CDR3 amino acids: CASSSRNYNEQFF. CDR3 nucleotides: TGTGCCAGCAGCTCGAGGAACTACAATGAGCAGTTCTTC.

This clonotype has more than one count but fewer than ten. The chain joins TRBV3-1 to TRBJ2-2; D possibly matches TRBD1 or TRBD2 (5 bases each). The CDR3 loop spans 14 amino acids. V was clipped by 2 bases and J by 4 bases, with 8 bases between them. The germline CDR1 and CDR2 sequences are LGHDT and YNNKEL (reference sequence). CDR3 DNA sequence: TGTGCCAGCAGCCAACTGGGGACCACCGGGGAGCTGTTTTTT. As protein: CASSQLGTTGELFF.

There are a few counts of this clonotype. CDR3 protein: CASKGRGELFF. CDR3 nucleotide sequence: TGTGCCAGCAAAGGGCGAGGGGAGCTGTTTTTT. The rearrangement uses TRBV7-3 and TRBJ2-2; no firm D call. The CDR3 spans 11 residues. Per the germline V gene, CDR1 is SGHTA and CDR2 is FQGTGA. The V and J ends lost 7 bases and 8 bases respectively, with 8 bases between them.

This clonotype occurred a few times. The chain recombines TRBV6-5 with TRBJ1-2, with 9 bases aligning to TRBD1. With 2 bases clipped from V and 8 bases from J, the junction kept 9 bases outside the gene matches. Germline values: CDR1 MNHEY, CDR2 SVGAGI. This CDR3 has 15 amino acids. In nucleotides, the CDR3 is TGTGCCAGCAGTTACCGATGGGACAGGGAAGGAGGCTACACCTTC. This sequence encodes CASSYRWDREGGYTF.

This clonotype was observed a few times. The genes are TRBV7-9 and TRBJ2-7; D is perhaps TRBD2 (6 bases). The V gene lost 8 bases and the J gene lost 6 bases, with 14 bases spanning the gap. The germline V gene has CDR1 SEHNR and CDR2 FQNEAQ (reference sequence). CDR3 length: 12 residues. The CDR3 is CASAAGTSEQYF. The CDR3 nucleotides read TGTGCCAGCGCGGCCGGGACTTCCGAGCAGTACTTC.

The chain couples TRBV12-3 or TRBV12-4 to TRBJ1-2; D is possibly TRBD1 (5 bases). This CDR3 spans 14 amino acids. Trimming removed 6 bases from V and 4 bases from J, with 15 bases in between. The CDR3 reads CASRGGGGPYGYTF. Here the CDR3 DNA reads TGTGCCAGCAGAGGCGGGGGGGGACCCTATGGCTACACCTTC.

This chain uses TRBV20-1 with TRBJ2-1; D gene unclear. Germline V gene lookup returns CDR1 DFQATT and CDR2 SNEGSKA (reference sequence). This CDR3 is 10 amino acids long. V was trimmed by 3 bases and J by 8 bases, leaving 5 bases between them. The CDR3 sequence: CSASSDEQFF. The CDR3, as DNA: TGCAGTGCTAGTTCCGATGAGCAGTTCTTC.

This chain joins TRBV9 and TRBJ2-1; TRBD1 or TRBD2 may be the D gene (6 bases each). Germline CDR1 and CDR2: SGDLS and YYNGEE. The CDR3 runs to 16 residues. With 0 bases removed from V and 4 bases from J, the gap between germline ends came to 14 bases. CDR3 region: CASSVVPGGQYNEQFF. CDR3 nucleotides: TGTGCCAGCAGCGTAGTACCCGGGGGCCAATACAATGAGCAGTTCTTC.

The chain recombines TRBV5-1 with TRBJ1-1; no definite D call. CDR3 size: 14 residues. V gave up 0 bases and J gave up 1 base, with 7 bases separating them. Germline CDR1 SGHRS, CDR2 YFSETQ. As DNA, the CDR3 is TGCGCCAGCAGCTTGGAGGTAGGGAACACTGAAGCTTTCTTT. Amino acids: CASSLEVGNTEAFF.

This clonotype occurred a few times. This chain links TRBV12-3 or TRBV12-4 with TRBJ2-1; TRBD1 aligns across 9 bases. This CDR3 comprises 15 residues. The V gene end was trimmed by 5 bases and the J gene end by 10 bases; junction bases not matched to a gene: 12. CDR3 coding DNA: TGTGCCAGCAGTCCGCGGGACAGGGACTTTTTAGAGCAGTTCTTC. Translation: CASSPRDRDFLEQFF.

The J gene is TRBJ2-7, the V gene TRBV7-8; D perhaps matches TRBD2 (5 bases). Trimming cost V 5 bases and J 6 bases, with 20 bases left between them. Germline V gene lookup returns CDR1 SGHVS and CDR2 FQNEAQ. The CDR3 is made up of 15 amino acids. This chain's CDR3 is CASSARTWERREQYF. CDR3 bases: TGTGCCAGCAGCGCACGGACTTGGGAGAGGCGCGAGCAGTACTTC.

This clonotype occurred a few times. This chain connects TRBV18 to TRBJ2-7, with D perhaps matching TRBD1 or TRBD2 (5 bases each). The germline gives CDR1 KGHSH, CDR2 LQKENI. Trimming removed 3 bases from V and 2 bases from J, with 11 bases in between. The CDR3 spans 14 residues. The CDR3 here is CASSPPGRPYEQYF. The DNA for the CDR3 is TGTGCCAGCTCACCCCCGGGACGCCCCTACGAGCAGTACTTC.

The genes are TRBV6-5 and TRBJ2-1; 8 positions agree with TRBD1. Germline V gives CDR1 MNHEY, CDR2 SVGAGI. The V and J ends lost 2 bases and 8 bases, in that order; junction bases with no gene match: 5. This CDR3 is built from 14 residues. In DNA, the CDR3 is TGTGCCAGCAGTTACCAGAGACAGGGGTATGAGCAGTTCTTC. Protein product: CASSYQRQGYEQFF.

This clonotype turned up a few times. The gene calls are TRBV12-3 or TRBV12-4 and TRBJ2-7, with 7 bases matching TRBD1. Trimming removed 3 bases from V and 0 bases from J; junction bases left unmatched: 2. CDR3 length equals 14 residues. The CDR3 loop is CASSFGTVSYEQYF. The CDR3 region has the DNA TGTGCCAGCAGTTTTGGGACAGTCTCCTACGAGCAGTACTTC.

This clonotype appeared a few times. CDR3 in amino acids: CASSFDRTSYGYTF. CDR3 nucleotide sequence: TGCGCCAGCAGCTTCGATAGAACTAGCTATGGCTACACCTTC. The rearrangement uses TRBV5-1 and TRBJ1-2; D remains ambiguous. The germline CDR1 and CDR2 sequences are SGHRS and YFSETQ. The CDR3 extends over 14 amino acids. Trimming took off 2 bases at V and 4 bases at J, with 12 bases between the two ends.

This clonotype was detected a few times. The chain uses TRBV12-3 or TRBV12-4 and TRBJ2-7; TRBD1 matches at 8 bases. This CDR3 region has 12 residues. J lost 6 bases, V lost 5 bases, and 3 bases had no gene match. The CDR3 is CASSLDRAEQYF. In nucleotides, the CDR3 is TGTGCCAGCAGTCTGGACAGGGCCGAGCAGTACTTC.

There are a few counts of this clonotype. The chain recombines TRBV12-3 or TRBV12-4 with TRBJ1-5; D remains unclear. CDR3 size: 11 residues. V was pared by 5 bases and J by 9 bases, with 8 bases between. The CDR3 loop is CASSMVGPQHF. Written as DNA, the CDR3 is TGTGCCAGCAGTATGGTGGGGCCCCAGCATTTT.

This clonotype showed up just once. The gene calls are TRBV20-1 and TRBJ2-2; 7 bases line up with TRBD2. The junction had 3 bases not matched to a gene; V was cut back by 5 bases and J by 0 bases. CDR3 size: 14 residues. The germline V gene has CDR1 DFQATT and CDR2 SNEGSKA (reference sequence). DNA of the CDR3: TGCAGTGCTTGGGACTACGCGAACACCGGGGAGCTGTTTTTT. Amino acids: CSAWDYANTGELFF.

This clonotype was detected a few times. The CDR3 loop reads CASSIRTSGNTGELFF. CDR3 DNA: TGTGCCAGCAGCATAAGGACTAGCGGGAACACCGGGGAGCTGTTTTTT. The gene calls are TRBV6-2 or TRBV6-3 and TRBJ2-2; 10 bases agree with TRBD2. The CDR3 runs to 16 residues. The V and J ends lost 6 bases and 1 base, in that order; junction bases with no gene match: 5. Looked up from germline, CDR1 is MNHEY and CDR2 is SVGEGT.